The rows below give T cell receptor beta chains drawn from one sample of a study of T cell changes during pregnancy in multiple sclerosis. Data came from immunoSEQ multiplex PCR; TCRdb stores just in-frame clones and leaves some out. The sample records 55,000 to 85,000 clones, around 90% being singletons. This specimen was peripheral blood, taken in the third trimester of pregnancy. Source of these receptors: a female donor with multiple sclerosis, enrolled in a pregnancy study. CDR3s leave out the opening cysteine and the closing phenylalanine or tryptophan. Fields, in order: CDR3 protein, V gene.

ASSVLDTEQF TRBV4-1
ASSEARGKDTEAF TRBV2
ASSPTSGQETQY TRBV18
ASSPGAGGGDTQY TRBV5-1
ASSLGQGPDTQY TRBV28
ASSLQGWETQY TRBV2
ASSLEPSGRLTDTQY TRBV5-1
ASSLRGLGIYEQY TRBV5-1
AREGRNTQY TRBV2
ASSEFIYVPTRRYSNQPQH TRBV2
ASSLPTGNTGELF TRBV5-1
ASRWHSSNQPQH TRBV19
ASSRAGSGGNIQY TRBV7-9
ASSGTSGSVNEQF TRBV6-1
ASSPRDSSYEQY TRBV4-1
ASSIRSGTTQYEQY TRBV19
ASSQPTGQSPYEQY TRBV4-1
ASSITGIDTQY TRBV19